Shown below are 7 T cell receptor beta chains from a single sample sequenced in a study of shared clonotypes between healthy human individuals. Assay used: immunoSEQ multiplex PCR; TCRdb lists only in-frame clones, some missing. The data show about 640,000 clones, approximately 75% seen once. The specimen sequenced was memory CD4+ T cells sorted from blood. Subset of the sample: CD45RA-negative fraction. Receptors originate from a woman aged 25 to 45 in good health.

This clone was found once. V is TRBV5-6 and J is TRBJ2-5; 11 bases align to TRBD1. V shed 4 bases, J shed 2 bases, and the junction held 7 bases outside the gene matches. Germline CDR1 SGHDT, CDR2 YYEEEE. The CDR3 has 16 residues. Here the CDR3 reads CASSPGQGEGQETQYF. CDR3 DNA: TGTGCCAGCAGCCCGGGACAGGGGGAAGGTCAAGAGACCCAGTACTTC. Drawing the rest from reference TRBV5-6 and TRBJ2-5, the complete variable domain is DAGVTQSPTHLIKTRGQQVTLRCSPKSGHDTVSWYQQALGQGPQFIFQYYEEEERQRGNFPDRFSGHQFPNYSSELNVNALLLGDSALYLCASSPGQGEGQETQYFGPGTRLLVL.

The chain combines TRBV14 with TRBJ2-7, with D perhaps assigned TRBD1 or TRBD2 (5 bases each). The V and J ends lost 4 bases and 4 bases respectively, with 23 bases between them. The CDR3 has 17 amino acids. The germline CDR1 and CDR2 sequences are SGHDN and FVKESK. In DNA, the CDR3 is TGTGCCAGCAGCCGGGCCCGAGAGTGGGGGTTTAGGTACGAGCAGTACTTC. This encodes CASSRAREWGFRYEQYF.

The V and J genes are TRBV20-1 and TRBJ2-1; no definite D call. The V and J ends lost 3 bases and 9 bases respectively, with 0 bases between them. The germline V gene encodes CDR1 DFQATT and CDR2 SNEGSKA (reference sequence). CDR3 length: 8 amino acids. The CDR3 loop reads CSASEQFF. CDR3 bases: TGCAGTGCTAGTGAGCAGTTCTTC.

The V gene is TRBV7-8, the J gene TRBJ2-7; possibly TRBD1 for D (5 bases). Trimming shortened V by 5 bases and J by 1 base, and 15 bases separated the two germline ends. The CDR3 loop spans 15 amino acids. Germline CDR1 and CDR2: SGHVS and FQNEAQ. The CDR3 here is CASSPRPQGSYEQYF. The CDR3 nucleotides read TGTGCCAGCAGCCCACGACCCCAGGGATCCTACGAGCAGTACTTC.

This chain joins TRBV30 and TRBJ1-1; D perhaps matches TRBD1 (5 bases). Germline-derived CDR1 and CDR2 are GTSNPN and SVGIG (reference sequence). The CDR3 is made up of 15 amino acids. V lost 7 bases, J lost 0 bases, and 18 bases lay in between. CDR3 DNA: TGTGCCTACACAAGACAGTTAAGTATGAACACTGAAGCTTTCTTT. Translating it yields CAYTRQLSMNTEAFF.

The V and J genes are TRBV6-6 and TRBJ1-1; 8 nucleotides align to TRBD1. The germline CDR1 and CDR2 sequences are MNHNY and SVGAGI (reference sequence). V was pared by 2 bases and J by 6 bases, with 8 bases of the junction left unmatched. The CDR3 has 15 amino acids. The CDR3 nucleotides are TGTGCCAGCAGTTACAGTGGACAGGGAGTCTCTGAAGCTTTCTTT. It is translated as CASSYSGQGVSEAFF.

This clone was recorded a few times. Other DNA sequences of this sample code for an identical CDR3. The J gene is TRBJ1-2, the V gene TRBV28, with D unresolved. The germline CDR1 and CDR2 sequences are MDHEN and SYDVKM. The CDR3 is made up of 12 amino acids. V lost 3 bases, J lost 3 bases, and 5 bases lay in between. The CDR3 loop reads CASSLGYYGYTF. The CDR3 DNA reads as TGTGCCAGCAGTTTGGGTTACTATGGCTACACCTTC.